This T cell receptor beta chain was recorded in a study of CD8 T cells in ankylosing spondylitis. Broader study findings: Reported data indicate significant enrichment of disease-linked clones within matched ankylosing spondylitis synovial fluid. Ankylosing spondylitis blood appeared to be characterized by a TCR beta motif of 7 to 9 highly homologous variants.

This clonotype was observed a few times. What it binds is unknown. With molecular barcodes, quantitative 5'-RACE was used to make the TCR beta libraries. TCRdb reprocessed the 5' RACE reads with MiXCR, giving one entry per CDR3 protein. The top ten hold roughly 4.2% of the sample, which has nearly 250,000 distinct CDR3 sequences, under 35% seen once. Sequenced input: blood, either unsorted or a sorted T cell fraction (not recorded which). This sequence originates from a male donor with ankylosing spondylitis or in good health (not recorded which).

CDR3 region: CSARESGGQPQHF. In nucleotides, the CDR3 is TGCAGTGCTAGGGAGTCCGGGGGTCAGCCCCAGCATTTT. The gene calls are TRBV20-1 and TRBJ1-5; possible D gene TRBD1, 5 bases. With 3 bases removed from V and 6 bases from J, the gap between germline ends came to 12 bases. Germline CDR1 and CDR2: DFQATT and SNEGSKA (reference sequence). This CDR3 region has 13 residues.